This is a list of T cell receptor beta chains from one sample in a study of cytomegalovirus exposure and HLA in healthy donors. The repertoire was sequenced with immunoSEQ multiplex PCR; TCRdb's copy has only in-frame clones and lacks some. The sample consists of 150,000 to 200,000 clones, roughly 77% of them appearing once. The sample comprised PBMCs. Every receptor here comes from a man between 50 and 59 years old in good health and CMV-seropositive. Both conserved end residues are part of each CDR3. The order of the fields is V gene, D gene, J gene, clone size, CDR3 protein, CDR3 DNA. D genes are given only for firm matches. The listing skips clone size in some rows; elsewhere it reads once, few, many or a size class.

V gene: TRBV6-6; D gene: -; J gene: TRBJ1-5; clone size: -; CDR3 protein: CASSYLSQASQPQHF; CDR3 DNA: TGTGCCAGCAGTTACTTATCACAGGCGTCTCAGCCCCAGCATTTT
V gene: TRBV29-1; D gene: TRBD2; J gene: TRBJ2-7; clone size: once; CDR3 protein: CSVIGGMVNRDGFKYEQYF; CDR3 DNA: TGCAGCGTCATCGGGGGGATGGTTAACCGGGACGGCTTTAAGTACGAGCAGTACTTC
V gene: TRBV5-1; D gene: TRBD2; J gene: TRBJ2-5; clone size: -; CDR3 protein: CASSLEALAGGEQYF; CDR3 DNA: TGCGCCAGCAGCTTGGAAGCACTAGCGGGGGGGGAGCAGTACTTC
V gene: TRBV7-2; D gene: TRBD1; J gene: TRBJ1-1; clone size: -; CDR3 protein: CASSLAGQGNTEAFF; CDR3 DNA: TGTGCCAGCAGCTTAGCCGGACAGGGGAACACTGAAGCTTTCTTT
V gene: TRBV2; D gene: TRBD2; J gene: TRBJ2-5; clone size: -; CDR3 protein: CASSAGLAGETQYF; CDR3 DNA: TGTGCCAGCAGTGCCGGGCTAGCGGGCGAGACCCAGTACTTC
V gene: TRBV5-1; D gene: -; J gene: TRBJ1-1; clone size: few; CDR3 protein: CASSRGTGGANTEAFF; CDR3 DNA: TGCGCCAGCAGCCGTGGCACAGGAGGGGCGAACACTGAAGCTTTCTTT
V gene: TRBV5-1; D gene: TRBD2; J gene: TRBJ2-3; clone size: -; CDR3 protein: CASSLGTSGGGTDTQYF; CDR3 DNA: TGCGCCAGCAGCTTGGGGACTAGCGGGGGAGGCACAGATACGCAGTATTTT
V gene: TRBV28; D gene: -; J gene: TRBJ1-4; clone size: -; CDR3 protein: CASSAPRGDMREKLFF; CDR3 DNA: TGTGCCAGCAGTGCTCCGCGGGGGGATATGCGCGAAAAACTGTTTTTT
V gene: TRBV7-9; D gene: TRBD1; J gene: TRBJ2-3; clone size: once; CDR3 protein: CASSLVWDRTYTDTQYF; CDR3 DNA: TGTGCCAGCAGCTTAGTCTGGGACAGGACCTACACAGATACGCAGTATTTT
V gene: TRBV29-1; D gene: -; J gene: TRBJ1-5; clone size: -; CDR3 protein: CSVGITGDSNQPQHF; CDR3 DNA: TGCAGCGTTGGCATTACAGGAGATAGCAATCAGCCCCAGCATTTT
V gene: TRBV4-2; D gene: -; J gene: TRBJ1-1; clone size: -; CDR3 protein: CASSQEQVMNTEAFF; CDR3 DNA: TGTGCCAGCAGCCAAGAACAGGTGATGAACACTGAAGCTTTCTTT
V gene: TRBV12-1; D gene: -; J gene: TRBJ2-3; clone size: -; CDR3 protein: CASSFEGPTGGDTQYF; CDR3 DNA: TGTGCCAGCAGCTTCGAGGGGCCTACGGGGGGGGATACGCAGTATTTT
V gene: TRBV19; D gene: -; J gene: TRBJ1-4; clone size: -; CDR3 protein: CASSTTSATNEKLFF; CDR3 DNA: TGTGCCAGTAGTACCACTTCTGCAACTAATGAAAAACTGTTTTTT
V gene: TRBV6-5; D gene: TRBD1; J gene: TRBJ2-7; clone size: -; CDR3 protein: CASSIQGARNEQYF; CDR3 DNA: TGTGCCAGCAGTATTCAGGGGGCGCGGAACGAGCAGTACTTC
V gene: TRBV7-9; D gene: TRBD1; J gene: TRBJ2-1; clone size: -; CDR3 protein: CASSSTGDDEQFF; CDR3 DNA: TGTGCCAGCAGCTCGACAGGGGATGATGAGCAGTTCTTC
V gene: TRBV4-1; D gene: TRBD2; J gene: TRBJ2-2; clone size: -; CDR3 protein: CASSQRLAGTGELFF; CDR3 DNA: TGCGCCAGCAGCCAGCGACTAGCGGGGACCGGGGAGCTGTTTTTT
V gene: TRBV19; D gene: TRBD2; J gene: TRBJ2-6; clone size: -; CDR3 protein: CASRSGGGSSGANVLTF; CDR3 DNA: TGTGCCAGTAGATCGGGGGGTGGGAGCTCTGGGGCCAACGTCCTGACTTTC
V gene: TRBV7-2; D gene: -; J gene: TRBJ1-5; clone size: -; CDR3 protein: CASSPGRGRWDQPQHF; CDR3 DNA: TGTGCCAGCAGCCCGGGACGTGGGAGGTGGGATCAGCCCCAGCATTTT
V gene: TRBV2; D gene: -; J gene: TRBJ2-1; clone size: few; CDR3 protein: CASREVNEQFF; CDR3 DNA: TGTGCCAGCAGGGAGGTCAATGAGCAGTTCTTC
V gene: TRBV7-7; D gene: TRBD2; J gene: TRBJ2-7; clone size: -; CDR3 protein: CASSWVERGDSYEQYF; CDR3 DNA: TGTGCCAGCAGCTGGGTGGAGCGGGGGGACTCCTACGAGCAGTACTTC
V gene: TRBV11-1; D gene: -; J gene: TRBJ2-7; clone size: -; CDR3 protein: CASSLRTPFEQYF; CDR3 DNA: TGTGCCAGCAGCTTAAGGACACCTTTCGAGCAGTACTTC
V gene: TRBV27; D gene: -; J gene: TRBJ2-7; clone size: -; CDR3 protein: CASSFWAQPRGEQYF; CDR3 DNA: TGTGCCAGCAGTTTTTGGGCCCAACCTCGAGGGGAGCAGTACTTC
V gene: TRBV19; D gene: -; J gene: TRBJ2-7; clone size: -; CDR3 protein: CASSIGPGSYEQYF; CDR3 DNA: TGTGCCAGTAGTATAGGACCGGGAAGCTACGAGCAGTACTTC
V gene: TRBV4-1; D gene: TRBD1; J gene: TRBJ1-1; clone size: -; CDR3 protein: CASSLRDREVEAFF; CDR3 DNA: TGCGCCAGCAGCCTGAGGGACAGGGAGGTTGAAGCTTTCTTT
V gene: TRBV2; D gene: -; J gene: TRBJ2-5; clone size: -; CDR3 protein: CASIPGQGRMETQYF; CDR3 DNA: TGTGCCAGCATTCCCGGCCAGGGCCGAATGGAGACCCAGTACTTC
V gene: TRBV5-1; D gene: TRBD2; J gene: TRBJ2-3; clone size: -; CDR3 protein: CASSLGLAGGSADTQYF; CDR3 DNA: TGCGCCAGCAGCTTGGGACTAGCGGGGGGTAGTGCAGATACGCAGTATTTT
V gene: TRBV4-2; D gene: -; J gene: TRBJ2-3; clone size: -; CDR3 protein: CASSQAEGGLVDTQYF; CDR3 DNA: TGTGCCAGCAGCCAAGCGGAGGGCGGTTTAGTAGATACGCAGTATTTT
V gene: TRBV7-8; D gene: -; J gene: TRBJ2-1; clone size: -; CDR3 protein: CASRIGRDSGYNEQFF; CDR3 DNA: TGTGCCAGCAGAATAGGCCGAGACAGTGGGTACAATGAGCAGTTCTTC
V gene: TRBV7-6; D gene: -; J gene: TRBJ1-1; clone size: -; CDR3 protein: CASSNGVLGTEAFF; CDR3 DNA: TGTGCCAGCAGCAACGGGGTTTTGGGCACTGAAGCTTTCTTT
V gene: TRBV5-1; D gene: TRBD1; J gene: TRBJ2-7; clone size: once; CDR3 protein: CASSLSRSGTGFYEQYF; CDR3 DNA: TGCGCCAGCAGCTTGAGCCGATCCGGGACAGGGTTCTACGAGCAGTACTTC
V gene: TRBV9; D gene: -; J gene: TRBJ2-1; clone size: -; CDR3 protein: CASSVARVANEQFF; CDR3 DNA: TGTGCCAGCAGCGTAGCTCGGGTCGCCAATGAGCAGTTCTTC
V gene: TRBV4-3; D gene: TRBD1; J gene: TRBJ1-1; clone size: once; CDR3 protein: CASSPAGQGAFMNTEAFF; CDR3 DNA: TGCGCCAGCAGCCCCGCGGGACAGGGGGCTTTTATGAACACTGAAGCTTTCTTT
V gene: TRBV5-1; D gene: TRBD2; J gene: TRBJ2-5; clone size: -; CDR3 protein: CASSSSPGTSETQYF; CDR3 DNA: TGCGCCAGCAGCTCTAGTCCCGGGACTAGCGAGACCCAGTACTTC
V gene: TRBV7-2; D gene: -; J gene: TRBJ2-3; clone size: few; CDR3 protein: CASSLVQADTQYF; CDR3 DNA: TGTGCCAGCAGCCTGGTTCAGGCAGATACGCAGTATTTT
V gene: TRBV6-5; D gene: TRBD1; J gene: TRBJ1-5; clone size: -; CDR3 protein: CASSYSGGSGNQPQHF; CDR3 DNA: TGTGCCAGCAGTTACTCAGGGGGCAGTGGCAATCAGCCCCAGCATTTT
V gene: TRBV9; D gene: TRBD2; J gene: TRBJ2-1; clone size: -; CDR3 protein: CASSREASGGAAYNEQFF; CDR3 DNA: TGTGCCAGCAGCCGGGAGGCTAGCGGGGGGGCCGCGTACAATGAGCAGTTCTTC
V gene: TRBV2; D gene: TRBD1; J gene: TRBJ1-1; clone size: once; CDR3 protein: CASRPGQGRNTEAFF; CDR3 DNA: TGTGCCAGCAGACCGGGACAGGGGCGGAACACTGAAGCTTTCTTT
V gene: TRBV7-2; D gene: TRBD1; J gene: TRBJ1-5; clone size: -; CDR3 protein: CASSEGTVNQPQHF; CDR3 DNA: TGTGCCAGCAGCGAGGGGACAGTCAATCAGCCCCAGCATTTT
V gene: TRBV28; D gene: TRBD2; J gene: TRBJ2-7; clone size: -; CDR3 protein: CASVEIPGLAGEQYF; CDR3 DNA: TGTGCCAGCGTCGAGATCCCGGGACTAGCGGGCGAGCAGTACTTC
V gene: TRBV6-5; D gene: -; J gene: TRBJ1-5; clone size: -; CDR3 protein: CASSKRNQPQHF; CDR3 DNA: TGTGCCAGCAGTAAGCGGAATCAGCCCCAGCATTTT
V gene: TRBV5-1; D gene: TRBD2; J gene: TRBJ2-5; clone size: -; CDR3 protein: CASSSTSGLIGQETQYF; CDR3 DNA: TGCGCCAGCAGCTCGACTAGCGGGTTAATAGGGCAAGAGACCCAGTACTTC
V gene: TRBV6-6; D gene: TRBD2; J gene: TRBJ2-3; clone size: -; CDR3 protein: CASSWTSGGAHTQYF; CDR3 DNA: TGTGCCAGCAGTTGGACTAGCGGGGGGGCCCATACGCAGTATTTT
V gene: TRBV7-2; D gene: TRBD2; J gene: TRBJ2-1; clone size: -; CDR3 protein: CASSVLAGGVFDNEQFF; CDR3 DNA: TGTGCCAGCAGCGTCCTAGCGGGGGGTGTGTTCGACAATGAGCAGTTCTTC
V gene: TRBV5-1; D gene: TRBD1; J gene: TRBJ1-2; clone size: -; CDR3 protein: CASSSGQGALDYGYTF; CDR3 DNA: TGCGCCAGCAGCTCGGGACAGGGGGCGTTAGACTATGGCTACACCTTC
V gene: TRBV9; D gene: TRBD1; J gene: TRBJ2-2; clone size: -; CDR3 protein: CASSRTGGRELFF; CDR3 DNA: TGTGCCAGCAGCCGGACAGGGGGGCGGGAGCTGTTTTTT
V gene: TRBV30; D gene: TRBD1; J gene: TRBJ1-5; clone size: -; CDR3 protein: CAYDRGWNQPQHF; CDR3 DNA: TGTGCCTATGACAGGGGTTGGAATCAGCCCCAGCATTTT
V gene: TRBV6-6; D gene: TRBD2; J gene: TRBJ2-7; clone size: -; CDR3 protein: CASEKRGYEQYF; CDR3 DNA: TGTGCCAGCGAGAAGCGGGGCTACGAGCAGTACTTC
V gene: TRBV9; D gene: -; J gene: TRBJ2-1; clone size: -; CDR3 protein: CASSVEGESYNEQFF; CDR3 DNA: TGTGCCAGCAGCGTAGAGGGAGAATCCTACAATGAGCAGTTCTTC
V gene: TRBV4-2; D gene: -; J gene: TRBJ2-1; clone size: -; CDR3 protein: CASSDVTDSNEQFF; CDR3 DNA: TGTGCCAGCAGCGACGTTACAGATTCCAATGAGCAGTTCTTC
V gene: TRBV7-6; D gene: TRBD2; J gene: TRBJ2-3; clone size: once; CDR3 protein: CASSPGLADTQYF; CDR3 DNA: TGTGCCAGCAGCCCGGGACTAGCAGATACGCAGTATTTT
V gene: TRBV2; D gene: -; J gene: TRBJ2-4; clone size: -; CDR3 protein: CASSEALVQSKNIQYF; CDR3 DNA: TGTGCCAGCAGTGAAGCGCTGGTCCAGTCCAAAAACATTCAGTACTTC
V gene: TRBV18; D gene: -; J gene: TRBJ2-1; clone size: -; CDR3 protein: CASSPGQGSYNEQFF; CDR3 DNA: TGTGCCAGCTCACCAGGGCAGGGCTCCTACAATGAGCAGTTCTTC
V gene: TRBV13; D gene: TRBD1; J gene: TRBJ2-7; clone size: once; CDR3 protein: CASSLGGTESSYEQYF; CDR3 DNA: TGTGCCAGCAGCTTAGGAGGGACAGAGAGCTCCTACGAGCAGTACTTC
V gene: TRBV12-5; D gene: TRBD1; J gene: TRBJ1-1; clone size: -; CDR3 protein: CASGLEGGQGGAEAFF; CDR3 DNA: TGTGCTAGTGGTTTGGAAGGAGGACAGGGGGGAGCTGAAGCTTTCTTT
V gene: TRBV5-4; D gene: TRBD2; J gene: TRBJ2-5; clone size: -; CDR3 protein: CASGTSGGAETQYF; CDR3 DNA: TGTGCCAGCGGAACTAGCGGGGGGGCGGAGACCCAGTACTTC
V gene: TRBV4-1; D gene: -; J gene: TRBJ1-1; clone size: -; CDR3 protein: CASSRESPLNTEAFF; CDR3 DNA: TGCGCCAGCAGCCGAGAATCCCCTTTGAACACTGAAGCTTTCTTT
V gene: TRBV11-2; D gene: -; J gene: TRBJ2-5; clone size: -; CDR3 protein: CASSLGGFQETQYF; CDR3 DNA: TGTGCCAGCAGCTTAGGGGGCTTTCAAGAGACCCAGTACTTC
V gene: TRBV9; D gene: -; J gene: TRBJ2-5; clone size: -; CDR3 protein: CASSGRGRETQYF; CDR3 DNA: TGTGCCAGCAGCGGCCGGGGGAGGGAGACCCAGTACTTC
V gene: TRBV5-6; D gene: -; J gene: TRBJ1-2; clone size: once; CDR3 protein: CASKQKNEGGYTF; CDR3 DNA: TGTGCCAGCAAGCAAAAAAATGAGGGAGGCTACACCTTC
V gene: TRBV5-6; D gene: TRBD2; J gene: TRBJ2-5; clone size: once; CDR3 protein: CASSVTSGGAGHGGETQYF; CDR3 DNA: TGTGCCAGCAGCGTGACTAGCGGGGGGGCAGGGCACGGGGGAGAGACCCAGTACTTC